This is a list of T cell receptor beta chains from one sample in a study of control samples from healthy donors and cancer patients. Some clones are missing from TCRdb's copy, which holds only in-frame ones; the method was immunoSEQ multiplex PCR. This table has approximately 120,000 clones, approximately 90% appearing once. Sequencing used blood. These receptor sequences come from a human donor in good health. The donor label of this sample is uncertain. Both conserved end residues are part of each CDR3. D genes are given only for firm matches. Size is omitted from some rows. Given values are once, few, many or a class for expanded clones.

CDR3: CATSRTAFYGYTF
DNA: TGTGCCACCAGCCGGACAGCCTTCTATGGCTACACCTTC
D: .
J: TRBJ1-2
size: .
V: TRBV24-1

CDR3: CASSEASSGLSETQYF
DNA: TGTGCCAGCAGTGAAGCCTCAAGCGGTCTAAGTGAGACCCAGTACTTC
D: .
J: TRBJ2-5
size: .
V: TRBV6-1

CDR3: CASSTTAGFEDTQYF
DNA: TGTGCCAGCAGTACCACGGCAGGGTTCGAGGATACGCAGTATTTT
D: .
J: TRBJ2-3
size: .
V: TRBV27

CDR3: CALVSPDTQYF
DNA: TGCGCCCTTGTCTCCCCAGATACGCAGTATTTT
D: .
J: TRBJ2-3
size: .
V: TRBV23-1

CDR3: CASSKDSYSYNEQFF
DNA: TGTGCCAGTAGTAAGGACAGCTACTCCTACAATGAGCAGTTCTTC
D: .
J: TRBJ2-1
size: .
V: TRBV19

CDR3: CASSQVRGYTGELFF
DNA: TGTGCCAGCAGCCAAGTCAGAGGTTACACCGGGGAGCTGTTTTTT
D: .
J: TRBJ2-2
size: .
V: TRBV14

CDR3: CASRKTNEKLFF
DNA: TGTGCCAGCAGAAAAACGAATGAAAAACTGTTTTTT
D: .
J: TRBJ1-4
size: .
V: TRBV4-2

CDR3: CASSLVNEQFF
DNA: TGTGCCAGCAGCTTAGTTAATGAGCAGTTCTTC
D: .
J: TRBJ2-1
size: .
V: TRBV7-9

CDR3: CASSYHGSTGELFF
DNA: TGTGCCAGCAGTTACCACGGGAGCACCGGGGAGCTGTTTTTT
D: .
J: TRBJ2-2
size: .
V: TRBV6-5

CDR3: CASSLGLGLSYEQYF
DNA: TGTGCCAGCAGCTTAGGATTGGGTCTTAGCTACGAGCAGTACTTC
D: .
J: TRBJ2-7
size: .
V: TRBV11-2

CDR3: CSASKGAPNEKLFF
DNA: TGCAGCGCGTCCAAGGGGGCTCCTAATGAAAAACTGTTTTTT
D: TRBD1
J: TRBJ1-4
size: .
V: TRBV29-1

CDR3: CASSFEGWLDTQYF
DNA: TGTGCCAGCAGCTTCGAGGGTTGGCTAGATACGCAGTATTTT
D: .
J: TRBJ2-3
size: .
V: TRBV5-5

CDR3: CASSEGPRDHQYSNQPQHF
DNA: TGTGCCAGCAGTGAAGGTCCCAGGGACCATCAATATAGCAATCAGCCCCAGCATTTT
D: .
J: TRBJ1-5
size: .
V: TRBV2

CDR3: CASQNEKLFF
DNA: TGTGCCAGCCAAAATGAAAAACTGTTTTTT
D: .
J: TRBJ1-4
size: once
V: TRBV2

CDR3: CAISEPGRNYGYTF
DNA: TGTGCCATCAGTGAGCCGGGGAGGAACTATGGCTACACCTTC
D: .
J: TRBJ1-2
size: .
V: TRBV10-3

CDR3: CASGSPGGAEAFF
DNA: TGTGCTAGTGGTTCTCCGGGCGGGGCTGAAGCTTTCTTT
D: .
J: TRBJ1-1
size: .
V: TRBV12-5

CDR3: CASSPEIWDYGYTF
DNA: TGTGCCAGCAGTCCAGAAATTTGGGACTATGGCTACACCTTC
D: .
J: TRBJ1-2
size: once
V: TRBV6-5

CDR3: CASSLLGQGAETQYF
DNA: TGTGCCAGCAGCTTATTGGGACAGGGGGCCGAGACCCAGTACTTC
D: TRBD1
J: TRBJ2-5
size: .
V: TRBV11-2

CDR3: CASSLGQGAGGYTF
DNA: TGTGCCAGCAGTTTAGGACAGGGGGCAGGCGGCTACACCTTC
D: TRBD1
J: TRBJ1-2
size: .
V: TRBV28

CDR3: CASMGGQGVNSPLHF
DNA: TGTGCCAGCATGGGAGGGCAGGGAGTAAATTCACCCCTCCACTTT
D: .
J: TRBJ1-6
size: .
V: TRBV2

CDR3: CASRGDKPGELFF
DNA: TGTGCCAGCAGGGGCGATAAGCCCGGGGAGCTGTTTTTT
D: .
J: TRBJ2-2
size: .
V: TRBV28

CDR3: CASMGGWNQPQHF
DNA: TGTGCCAGCATGGGGGGTTGGAATCAGCCCCAGCATTTT
D: .
J: TRBJ1-5
size: .
V: TRBV6-5

CDR3: CASSHMNRAMNTEAFF
DNA: TGCGCCAGCAGCCATATGAACAGGGCTATGAACACTGAAGCTTTCTTT
D: .
J: TRBJ1-1
size: .
V: TRBV5-1

CDR3: CASAKGQGAHTGELFF
DNA: TGCGCCAGCGCCAAGGGGCAGGGGGCACACACCGGGGAGCTGTTTTTT
D: TRBD1
J: TRBJ2-2
size: few
V: TRBV5-1

CDR3: CASSRQAYGYTF
DNA: TGTGCCAGCAGTAGACAGGCTTATGGCTACACCTTC
D: .
J: TRBJ1-2
size: .
V: TRBV28

CDR3: CASSLSTERYNSPLHF
DNA: TGTGCCAGCAGCCTCTCGACAGAACGTTATAATTCACCCCTCCACTTT
D: .
J: TRBJ1-6
size: few
V: TRBV4-2

CDR3: CASSVAGGGRQAKQPQHF
DNA: TGTGCCAGCAGCGTAGCTGGGGGGGGGCGACAGGCCAAACAGCCCCAGCATTTT
D: .
J: TRBJ1-5
size: once
V: TRBV9

CDR3: CASLGGGNTEAFF
DNA: TGTGCCAGTCTTGGGGGGGGGAACACTGAAGCTTTCTTT
D: .
J: TRBJ1-1
size: .
V: TRBV2

CDR3: CASSLSGIETQYF
DNA: TGTGCCAGCAGCTTATCCGGTATAGAGACCCAGTACTTC
D: .
J: TRBJ2-5
size: .
V: TRBV7-9

CDR3: CASSDTGRISGNTIYF
DNA: TGTGCCAGTAGCGATACAGGACGGATCTCTGGAAACACCATATATTTT
D: .
J: TRBJ1-3
size: .
V: TRBV19

CDR3: CASSPTGLASNQPQHF
DNA: TGTGCCAGCAGCCCCACTGGTCTAGCTAGCAATCAGCCCCAGCATTTT
D: .
J: TRBJ1-5
size: .
V: TRBV7-8

CDR3: CAWSNNPGNTIYF
DNA: TGTGCCTGGAGTAACAATCCTGGAAACACCATATATTTT
D: .
J: TRBJ1-3
size: .
V: TRBV30

CDR3: CASSYSGGSEGYGYTF
DNA: TGTGCCAGCAGTTACTCGGGGGGCTCAGAGGGTTATGGCTACACCTTC
D: .
J: TRBJ1-2
size: .
V: TRBV6-6